The next 7 T cell receptor beta chains were all read from a single sample in a study of cytomegalovirus exposure and HLA in healthy donors. The PCR was carried out with 60 Vbeta primers and 13 Jbeta primers. The data were produced by immunoSEQ multiplex PCR, yet TCRdb's version contains in-frame clones alone and is incomplete. This sample has around 120,000 clones, with roughly three fifths found just once. The sequencing input was PBMCs. The receptors here all came from a man aged 30 to 45 in good health and CMV-seropositive.

The genes are TRBV5-4 and TRBJ2-5; 8 nucleotides line up with TRBD2. The germline CDR1 and CDR2 sequences are SGHNT and YYREEE (reference sequence). This CDR3 comprises 15 residues. V shed 9 bases, J shed 2 bases, and the junction held 12 bases outside the gene matches. DNA for the CDR3: TGTGCCACCACGCGGTCGGTAGCGGGGCAAGAGACCCAGTACTTC. Protein: CATTRSVAGQETQYF. Together with reference TRBV5-4 and TRBJ2-5, the CDR3 gives the full variable domain: ETGVTQSPTHLIKTRGQQVTLRCSSQSGHNTVSWYQQALGQGPQFIFQYYREEENGRGNFPPRFSGLQFPNYSSELNVNALELDDSALYLCATTRSVAGQETQYFGPGTRLLVL.

This chain links TRBV5-4 with TRBJ2-7; 8 bases fit TRBD2. V shed 4 bases and J 3 bases; nucleotides not matched to a gene: 6. Germline-derived CDR1 and CDR2 are SGHNT and YYREEE (reference sequence). The CDR3 contains 14 residues. The CDR3 protein is CASSPYGTSYEQYF. In DNA form, the CDR3 reads TGTGCCAGCAGCCCCTACGGGACTAGCTACGAGCAGTACTTC. The full variable domain, its missing parts supplied by reference TRBV5-4 and TRBJ2-7, is ETGVTQSPTHLIKTRGQQVTLRCSSQSGHNTVSWYQQALGQGPQFIFQYYREEENGRGNFPPRFSGLQFPNYSSELNVNALELDDSALYLCASSPYGTSYEQYFGPGTRLTVT.

The chain uses TRBV7-5 and TRBJ1-2; TRBD1, the table's D call, was not compared with the DNA. TRBV7-5 is given as a pseudogene. The CDR3 is 18 residues long. The CDR3 sequence is CATLPPRDIRLPVYVYTF. Here the CDR3 DNA reads TGTGCCACCCTACCGCCTCGGGACATTAGGTTACCTGTCTATGTCTACACCTTC.

The chain is built from TRBV7-9 and TRBJ2-4, with 15 bases identical to TRBD2. The CDR3 extends over 15 amino acids. Germline V lookup: CDR1 SEHNR, CDR2 FQNEAQ (reference sequence). The J segment lost 9 bases and the V segment lost 6 bases, leaving 6 bases of the junction unmatched. The CDR3 protein is CASSRTSGGDGIQYF. The CDR3 DNA follows: TGTGCCAGCAGTCGGACTAGCGGGGGGGACGGCATTCAGTACTTC.

The genes are TRBV9 and TRBJ1-1; no clear D. V gave up 2 bases and J gave up 2 bases, with 10 bases separating them. CDR1 SGDLS and CDR2 YYNGEE come from the germline V gene. The CDR3 sequence is 14 residues long. CDR3: CASSVMGGNTEAFF. The DNA for the CDR3 is TGTGCCAGCAGCGTGATGGGAGGAAACACTGAAGCTTTCTTT.

This clone was seen a few times. This rearrangement joins TRBV9 to TRBJ2-7; D remains ambiguous. The V gene lost 0 bases and the J gene lost 0 bases, with 10 bases spanning the gap. CDR3 size: 15 residues. Germline values: CDR1 SGDLS, CDR2 YYNGEE. This chain's CDR3 is CASSVDLASSYEQYF. In DNA form, the CDR3 reads TGTGCCAGCAGCGTAGATCTGGCATCCTCCTACGAGCAGTACTTC.

The genes are TRBV10-3 and TRBJ2-5; 11 bases line up with TRBD1. V lost 1 base, J lost 3 bases, and 1 base stayed unmatched. Germline CDR1 is ENHRY and CDR2 is SYGVKD. The CDR3 has 15 residues. The CDR3 sequence is CAISEWDRGKETQYF. CDR3 nucleotides: TGTGCCATCAGTGAGTGGGACAGGGGGAAAGAGACCCAGTACTTC.